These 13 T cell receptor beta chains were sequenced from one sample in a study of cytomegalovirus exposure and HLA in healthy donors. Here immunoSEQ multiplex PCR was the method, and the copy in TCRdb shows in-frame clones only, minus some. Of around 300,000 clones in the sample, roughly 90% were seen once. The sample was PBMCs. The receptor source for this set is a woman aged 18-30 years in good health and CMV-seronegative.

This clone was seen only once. The CDR3 loop is CASSLPDRGYYEQYF. The CDR3 DNA reads TGTGCCAGCAGTTTACCGGACAGGGGATATTACGAGCAGTACTTC. The gene calls are TRBV28 and TRBJ2-7; TRBD1 matches at 9 bases. The CDR3 has 15 amino acids. Trimming cost V 2 bases and J 4 bases; bases outside gene matches: 6. Germline loops: CDR1 MDHEN, CDR2 SYDVKM.

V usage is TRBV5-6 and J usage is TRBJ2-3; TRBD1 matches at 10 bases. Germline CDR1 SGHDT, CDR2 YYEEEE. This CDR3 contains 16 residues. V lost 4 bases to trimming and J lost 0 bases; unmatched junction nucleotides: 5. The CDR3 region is CASSRDRGSSTDTQYF. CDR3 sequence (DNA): TGTGCCAGCAGCCGGGACAGGGGTTCGAGCACAGATACGCAGTATTTT.

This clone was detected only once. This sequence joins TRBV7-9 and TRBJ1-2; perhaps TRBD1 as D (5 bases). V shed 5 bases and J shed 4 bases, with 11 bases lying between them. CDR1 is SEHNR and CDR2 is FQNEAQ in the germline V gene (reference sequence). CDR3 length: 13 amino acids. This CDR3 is CASSNQGGYGYTF. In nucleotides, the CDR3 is TGTGCCAGCAGCAATCAGGGAGGCTATGGCTACACCTTC.

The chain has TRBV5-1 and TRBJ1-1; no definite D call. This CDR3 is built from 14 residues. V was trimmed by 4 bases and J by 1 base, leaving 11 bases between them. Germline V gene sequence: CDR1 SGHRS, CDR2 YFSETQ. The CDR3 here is CASSVERGNTEAFF. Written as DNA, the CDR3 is TGCGCCAGCAGCGTAGAGAGAGGGAACACTGAAGCTTTCTTT.

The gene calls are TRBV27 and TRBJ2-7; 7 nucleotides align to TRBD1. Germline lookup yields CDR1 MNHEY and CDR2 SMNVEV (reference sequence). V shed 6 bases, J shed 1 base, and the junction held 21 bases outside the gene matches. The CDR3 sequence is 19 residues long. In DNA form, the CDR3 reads TGTGCCAGCAGCGCCACGGGTCCTACAGGGGTTGTAAGTTCCTACGAGCAGTACTTC. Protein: CASSATGPTGVVSSYEQYF.

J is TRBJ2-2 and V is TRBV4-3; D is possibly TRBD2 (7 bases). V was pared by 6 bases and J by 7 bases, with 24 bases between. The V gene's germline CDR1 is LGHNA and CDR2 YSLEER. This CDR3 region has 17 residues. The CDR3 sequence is CASSGYGVGGGNGELFF. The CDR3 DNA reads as TGCGCCAGCAGTGGTTATGGAGTAGGGGGAGGGAACGGGGAGCTGTTTTTT.

CDR3 in DNA: TGTGCCAGCAGCTTACGGACAGGGGAATACACCGGGGAGCTGTTTTTT. This gives the protein CASSLRTGEYTGELFF. The gene calls are TRBV7-8 and TRBJ2-2; TRBD1 matches 9 bases. The V gene's germline CDR1 is SGHVS and CDR2 FQNEAQ. This CDR3 spans 16 amino acids. Trimming took 2 bases from V and 3 from J; bases not matched to a gene: 4.

CDR3 DNA sequence: TGTGCCAGCAGCTTGGGGACAGGGGCCACTGAAGCTTTCTTT. Translating it yields CASSLGTGATEAFF. The gene calls are TRBV5-4 and TRBJ1-1; 9 bases line up with TRBD1. Germline lookup yields CDR1 SGHNT and CDR2 YYREEE (reference sequence). V shed 0 bases and J 4 bases; nucleotides not matched to a gene: 1. The CDR3 is made up of 14 amino acids.

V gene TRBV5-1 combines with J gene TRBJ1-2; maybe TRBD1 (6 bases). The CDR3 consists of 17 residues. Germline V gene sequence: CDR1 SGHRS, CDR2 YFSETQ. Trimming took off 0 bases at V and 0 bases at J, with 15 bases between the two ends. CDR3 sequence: CASSLGDGGLTNYGYTF. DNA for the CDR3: TGCGCCAGCAGCTTGGGGGACGGGGGGCTGACTAACTATGGCTACACCTTC.

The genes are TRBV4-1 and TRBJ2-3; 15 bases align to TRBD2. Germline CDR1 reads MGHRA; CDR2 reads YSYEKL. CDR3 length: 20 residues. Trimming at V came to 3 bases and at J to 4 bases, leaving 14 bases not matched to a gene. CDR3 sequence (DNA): TGCGCCAGCAGCCACATAGGACTAGCGGGAGGGCCTAGGACGGCAGATACGCAGTATTTT. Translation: CASSHIGLAGGPRTADTQYF.

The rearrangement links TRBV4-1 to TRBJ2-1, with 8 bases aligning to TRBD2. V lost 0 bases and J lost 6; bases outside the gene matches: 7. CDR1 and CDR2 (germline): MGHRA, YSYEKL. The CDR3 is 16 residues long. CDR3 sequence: CASSQETSGSINEQFF. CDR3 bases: TGCGCCAGCAGCCAAGAAACCAGCGGGAGCATCAATGAGCAGTTCTTC.

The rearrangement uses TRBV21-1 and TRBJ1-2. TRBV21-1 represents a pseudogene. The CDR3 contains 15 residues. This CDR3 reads CASSKEEGCCYGYTF. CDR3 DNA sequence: TGTGCCAGCAGCAAAGAGGAGGGGTGCTGCTATGGCTACACCTTC.

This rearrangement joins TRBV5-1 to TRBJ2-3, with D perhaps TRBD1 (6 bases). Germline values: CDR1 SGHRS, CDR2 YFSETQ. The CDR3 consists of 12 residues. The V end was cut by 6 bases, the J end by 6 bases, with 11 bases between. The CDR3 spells CASKDRGDTQYF. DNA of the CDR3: TGCGCCAGCAAGGATAGGGGGGATACGCAGTATTTT.